The clone carrying this T cell receptor (beta chain) appeared many times. Its antigen is not identified. The record originates from a study of spatial heterogeneity in lung cancer. As for the study in general: Tumor-region TCR transcript counts correlated strongly with a T cell module score from matched bulk RNA-seq. More than nine raw reads, on average, carried each unique TCR and UMI combination. Study outcomes and limitations: Counts of expanded intratumoral alpha and beta TCRs tracked tumor mutation counts.

Germline CDR1 and CDR2: SQVTM and ANQGSEA. The ends were cut back, 6 bases at V and 4 bases at J, with 21 bases in the middle. This CDR3 has 15 residues. TCRdb re-called the 5' RACE reads with MiXCR, one entry per CDR3 protein. The sample lists 20,000 to 30,000 distinct CDR3 sequences, just under 9% occurring once. Stated time point: sample taken at primary tumor resection. The donor population consisted of approximately 70 patients with untreated, early-stage non-small cell lung cancer. No cell sorting; template was whole RNA from tumor, lung tissue or PBMC. This sequence joins TRBV29-1 and TRBJ1-2, with D possibly TRBD1 on 5 matching bases. The sequencing here drew on lung tumor tissue, taken at surgery. The origin of this receptor is a male donor with early-stage non-small cell lung cancer. CDR3 in amino acids: CSVRGELRGTYGYTF. CDR3 nucleotides: TGCAGCGTCCGAGGGGAGCTTCGGGGGACCTATGGCTACACCTTC.